This T cell receptor beta chain was captured by sequencing in a study of Graves' ophthalmopathy and Graves' hyperthyroidism. Patients with other autoimmune diseases, uncontrolled infections, pregnancy or lactation were excluded. The CDR3 covers 13 residues. Trimming cost V 2 bases and J 3 bases, with 7 bases left between them. Germline-derived CDR1 and CDR2 are SEHNR and FQNEAQ (reference sequence). This clonotype was seen ten or more times. Scientists amplified the TCR beta CDR3 regions from RNA transcripts. First-round RT-PCR with HTBI primers preceded a second-round multiplex PCR. Each CDR3 protein is one row after TCRdb ran MiXCR on the multiplex PCR reads. Of hundreds of thousands of distinct CDR3 sequences detected, under 25% appear once; the ten largest clones hold roughly 3%.

This TCR came from a woman younger than 30 with stable Graves' hyperthyroidism. V usage is TRBV7-9 and J usage is TRBJ1-1; D gene unclear. The sequenced sample consisted of peripheral blood. Here the CDR3 reads CASSLTADTEAFF. The CDR3 DNA is TGTGCCAGCAGCTTAACCGCCGACACTGAAGCTTTCTTT.